The T cell receptor beta chain under discussion was sequenced for a study of technical replicates of blood from a handful of donors. Profiled with immunoSEQ multiplex PCR; TCRdb holds only in-frame clones, not every one. The sample comprises more than 75,000 clones, 85% to 95% of which are singletons, and less than 0.3% rests with the top ten. The CDR3 contains 15 residues. In germline, CDR1 is SGHTA, CDR2 FQGTGA. Trimming at V came to 5 bases and at J to 4 bases, leaving 9 bases not matched to a gene. V usage is TRBV7-3 and J usage is TRBJ1-1, with 8 bases matching TRBD1. Sequences were obtained from T cells isolated from PBMCs. This clonotype originated in a human donor in good health. The CDR3 nucleotides are TGTGCCAGCAGCCCGCAGGGGGCTCTGGGCACTGAAGCTTTCTTT. It yields the protein CASSPQGALGTEAFF.